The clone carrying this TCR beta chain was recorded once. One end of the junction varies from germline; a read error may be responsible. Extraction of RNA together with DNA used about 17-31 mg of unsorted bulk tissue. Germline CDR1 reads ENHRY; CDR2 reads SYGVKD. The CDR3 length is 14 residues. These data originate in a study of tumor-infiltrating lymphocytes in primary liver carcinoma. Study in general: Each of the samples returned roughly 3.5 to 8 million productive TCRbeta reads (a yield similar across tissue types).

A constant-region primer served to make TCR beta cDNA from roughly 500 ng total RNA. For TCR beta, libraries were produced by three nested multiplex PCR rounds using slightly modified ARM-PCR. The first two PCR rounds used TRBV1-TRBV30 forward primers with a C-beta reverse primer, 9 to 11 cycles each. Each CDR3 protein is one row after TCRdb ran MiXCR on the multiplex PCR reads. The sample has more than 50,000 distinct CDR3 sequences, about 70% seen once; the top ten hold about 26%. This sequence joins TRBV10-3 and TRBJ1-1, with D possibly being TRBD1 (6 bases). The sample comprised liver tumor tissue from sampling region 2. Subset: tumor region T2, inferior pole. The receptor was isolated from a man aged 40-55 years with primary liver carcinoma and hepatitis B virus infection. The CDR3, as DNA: TGTGCCATAAGTGGTGACAGGACGAACATTGAAGCTTTCTTT. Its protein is CAISGDRTNIEAFF.